The T cell receptor (beta chain) under discussion was sequenced for a study of blood T cells in healthy people across ages. This clonotype was seen a handful of times. Its antigen remains unknown. Combining a sample-barcoded 5' primer with a J-beta primer mix, a second PCR ran for about 7 to 12 cycles. TCRdb fed the 5' RACE reads into MiXCR, producing one record per CDR3 protein. The data show fewer than 900,000 distinct CDR3 sequences, roughly 44% seen once. Study findings and constraints: Naive T cell percentage showed a strong correlation with TCR beta diversity. Older individuals had lower TCR beta diversity per million T cells (the decline was roughly linear).

The V and J ends lost 3 bases and 2 bases respectively, with 13 bases between them. The CDR3 extends over 14 amino acids. Germline CDR1 DFQATT, CDR2 SNEGSKA (reference sequence). The sequenced sample was blood. This rearrangement joins TRBV20-1 to TRBJ1-1; TRBD1 is a possible D gene (6 bases). The TCR sequence derives from a woman aged 60 to 75 in good health. The CDR3 here is CSARGDTSNTEAFF. The CDR3 region has the DNA TGCAGTGCTAGGGGGGACACATCAAACACTGAAGCTTTCTTT.